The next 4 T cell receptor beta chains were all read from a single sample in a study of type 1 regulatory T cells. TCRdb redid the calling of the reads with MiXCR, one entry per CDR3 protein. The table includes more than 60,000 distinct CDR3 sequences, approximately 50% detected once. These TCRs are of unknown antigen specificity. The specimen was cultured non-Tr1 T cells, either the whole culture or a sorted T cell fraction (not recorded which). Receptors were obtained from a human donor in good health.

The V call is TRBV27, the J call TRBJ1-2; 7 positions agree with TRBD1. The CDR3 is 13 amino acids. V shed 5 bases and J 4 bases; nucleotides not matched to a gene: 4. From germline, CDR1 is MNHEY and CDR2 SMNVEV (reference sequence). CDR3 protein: CASSETGFYGYTF. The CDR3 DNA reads TGTGCCAGCAGTGAGACAGGGTTCTATGGCTACACCTTC.

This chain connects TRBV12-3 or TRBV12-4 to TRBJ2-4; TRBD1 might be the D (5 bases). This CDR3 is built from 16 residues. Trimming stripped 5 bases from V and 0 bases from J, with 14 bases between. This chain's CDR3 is CASSPTQGLAKNIQYF. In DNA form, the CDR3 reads TGTGCCAGCAGTCCCACCCAGGGCTTAGCCAAAAACATTCAGTACTTC.

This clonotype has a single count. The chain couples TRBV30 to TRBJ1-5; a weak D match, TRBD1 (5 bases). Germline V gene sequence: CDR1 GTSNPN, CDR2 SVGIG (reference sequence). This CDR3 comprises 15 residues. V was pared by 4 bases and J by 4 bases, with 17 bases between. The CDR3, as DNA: TGTGCCTGGAAAGTACGTACGGGGGAGAATCAGCCCCAGCATTTT. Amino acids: CAWKVRTGENQPQHF.

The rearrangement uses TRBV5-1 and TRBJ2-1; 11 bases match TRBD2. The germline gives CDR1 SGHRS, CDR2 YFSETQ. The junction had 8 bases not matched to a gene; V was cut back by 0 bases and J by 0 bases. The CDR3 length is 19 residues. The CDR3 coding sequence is TGCGCCAGCAGCTTGGTAGCTAGCGGGGGGTGGAGCTCCTACAATGAGCAGTTCTTC. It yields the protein CASSLVASGGWSSYNEQFF.